The present entry profiles one T cell receptor (beta chain) with its context. This clone turned up a few times. Its antigen is currently not known. The record has no base qualities; no much larger clone is one base away. A distance of 11 bases separates the germline ends of V and J, which lose 3 bases and 2 bases respectively. Inclusive of the bounding cysteine and phenylalanine, the CDR3 is 16 residues long. Kept here is only the CDR3 DNA, which spans 48 bases and is read in frame from base 1. CDR1 is given as LNHNV and CDR2 as YYDKDF, both from the germline V gene (reference sequence). The data belong to a study of cytotoxic CD8 clonotypes in ibrutinib-treated CLL (dated by TCRdb to about 2021). General notes on the study: The cohort was composed of more than ten relapsed/refractory and around 15 treatment-naive patients; IGHV unmutated status was identified in about 17 patients. Samples at response were collected after a median of about 11 months of treatment, with a range of about 6 to 40 months. Every remission and progressive disease sample was obtained while ibrutinib was still being received by the patients. An average of around 250,000 productive templates and 94,082 productive rearrangements was obtained per sample. Cryopreserved peripheral blood mononuclear cells were collected at three points: before therapy, at response, and at either sustained remission or disease progression. Of the 86 participants in the trial, 26 had longitudinal samples available. Responses were partial in around 25 patients and complete in 2; after median approximately 66 months follow-up, about 14 stayed in remission and about 12 progressed.

Beyond this particular receptor, the publication reports: Sampling times were not matched between sustained-remission and progressing patients, and lymph node repertoires were not studied. Clonality increased at ibrutinib response, stayed stable in sustained remission, and fell back toward baseline at progression. Public clonotypes were rare and either shrank or stayed stable during treatment, and the rise in clonality at ibrutinib response reflected expansion of private clonotypes. Baseline clonality exceeded that of age-matched healthy donors and correlated strongly with circulating CD8+ T-cell counts.

For TCR beta library preparation, 1.5 to 2 micrograms of genomic DNA were extracted from the cryopreserved PBMCs. High-throughput TCR beta sequencing was performed on longitudinal blood samples from CLL patients receiving ibrutinib monotherapy. The patients took part in an open-label, single-center phase 2 trial of ibrutinib monotherapy. The goal of deep resolution MiSeq sequencing was a depth between 1 in 1 million and 1 in 200,000 T cells, and coverage averaged 10x per clonotype. The immunoSEQ hsTCRB Kit was used to generate TCR beta libraries. In the original analysis: Data were analyzed with ImmunoSEQ Data Assistant and ImmunoSEQ Analyzer, with V, D and J genes assigned per IMGT definitions. Clonality, with values ranging from 0 to 1, was calculated as one minus the normalized Shannon entropy of productive rearrangement frequencies. Public clonotype analysis was restricted to overrepresented clonotypes comprising at least 0.05% of each patient's repertoire. About a dozen age-matched healthy donor repertoires from immuneACCESS served as clonality controls. TCRdb carries this immuneACCESS record with in-frame sequences only. Its versions omit some clonotypes, under half of them owing to an unresolved V gene in the studies checked, with the rest unexplained. V, J and clone size derive from that table, while D and trimming were established from the DNA sequence. The sample profile shows around 330,000 clones; over 60% of them were found once. The ten largest account for approximately 6% of the sample.

The chain is assembled from TRBV15 and TRBJ2-6; TRBD1 is perhaps the D gene, given 6 matching bases. The sequencing here drew on PBMCs, taken after 36 months of ibrutinib treatment. The receptor's source is a human donor with chronic lymphocytic leukemia. DNA sequence: TGTGCCACCAGCAGGGGGGCCTTCGCTGGGGCCAACGTCCTGACTTTC. This encodes CATSRGAFAGANVLTF.